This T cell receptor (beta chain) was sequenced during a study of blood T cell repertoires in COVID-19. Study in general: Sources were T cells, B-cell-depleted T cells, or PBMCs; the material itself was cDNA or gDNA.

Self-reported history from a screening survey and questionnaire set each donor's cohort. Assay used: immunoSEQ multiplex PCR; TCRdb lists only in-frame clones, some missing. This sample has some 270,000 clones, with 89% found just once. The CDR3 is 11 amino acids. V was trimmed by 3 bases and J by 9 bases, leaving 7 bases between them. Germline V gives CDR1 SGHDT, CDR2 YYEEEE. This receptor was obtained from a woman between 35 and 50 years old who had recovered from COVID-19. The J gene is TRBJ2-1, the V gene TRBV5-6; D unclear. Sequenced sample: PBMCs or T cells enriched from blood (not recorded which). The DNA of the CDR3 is TGTGCCAGCAGCTCGAACTTTGAGCAGTTCTTC. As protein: CASSSNFEQFF.